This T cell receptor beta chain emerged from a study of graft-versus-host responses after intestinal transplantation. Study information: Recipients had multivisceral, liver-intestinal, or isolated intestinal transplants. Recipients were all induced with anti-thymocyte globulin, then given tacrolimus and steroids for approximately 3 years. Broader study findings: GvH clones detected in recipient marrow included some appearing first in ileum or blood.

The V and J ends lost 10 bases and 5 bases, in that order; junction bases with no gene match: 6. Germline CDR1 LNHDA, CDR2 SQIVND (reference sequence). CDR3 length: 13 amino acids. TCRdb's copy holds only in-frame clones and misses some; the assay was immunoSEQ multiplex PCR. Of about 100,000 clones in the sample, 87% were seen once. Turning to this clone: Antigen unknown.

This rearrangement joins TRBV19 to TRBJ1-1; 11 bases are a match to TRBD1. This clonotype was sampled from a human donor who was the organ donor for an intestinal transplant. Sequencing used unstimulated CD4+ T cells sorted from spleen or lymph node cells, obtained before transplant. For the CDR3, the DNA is TGTGCCACCAACGGACAGGGGGCAACTGAAGCTTTCTTT. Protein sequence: CATNGQGATEAFF.